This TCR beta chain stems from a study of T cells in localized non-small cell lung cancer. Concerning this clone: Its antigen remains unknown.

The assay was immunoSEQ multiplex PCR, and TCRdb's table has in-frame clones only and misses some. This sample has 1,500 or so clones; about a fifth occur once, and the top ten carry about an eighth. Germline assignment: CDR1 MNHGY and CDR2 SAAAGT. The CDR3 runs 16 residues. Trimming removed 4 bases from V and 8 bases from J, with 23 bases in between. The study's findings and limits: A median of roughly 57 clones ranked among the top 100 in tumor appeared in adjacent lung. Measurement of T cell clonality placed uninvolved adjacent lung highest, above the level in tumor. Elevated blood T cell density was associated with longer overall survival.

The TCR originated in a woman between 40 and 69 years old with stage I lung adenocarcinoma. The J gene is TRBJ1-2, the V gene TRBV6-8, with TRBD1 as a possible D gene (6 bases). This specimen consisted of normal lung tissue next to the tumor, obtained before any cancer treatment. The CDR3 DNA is TGTGCCAGCAGTTTGGCTGGAAAATGGGGGGCGAACGGCTACACCTTC. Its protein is CASSLAGKWGANGYTF.